This T cell receptor beta chain was identified in a study of T-cell reconstitution after alpha-beta-depleted transplantation in children. Study-level points and caveats: At the one-year point after transplant, T-cell counts and TCRbeta diversity were found to come mostly from T cells that had been newly produced. TCRbeta diversity was high at day 60 in some patients (a result of surviving recipient T cells and thymic progenitors). Where alpha-beta T cells came from about two months after transplant was reportedly several hundred expanded graft clones.

Unique molecular identifiers tagged the TCRbeta library. MiXCR, run by TCRdb on the PCR reads, gives a single entry per CDR3 protein. The sample has fewer than 40,000 distinct CDR3 sequences; 5.5% to 7% are singletons. This clonotype appeared many times. What it binds is unknown. Trimming took 6 bases from V and 7 from J, leaving 9 bases between them. The CDR3 spans 12 residues. Germline CDR1 is MNHEY and CDR2 is SVGEGT. The source material was peripheral blood, sampled 60 days after TCRalphabeta/CD19-depleted stem cell transplant. This chain links TRBV6-2 or TRBV6-3 with TRBJ2-2; no reliable D call. This clonotype was obtained from a child less than two years old who had a stem cell transplant for acute myeloid leukemia, so the T cells may come from the graft donor. The chain's CDR3 is CASRPVGGELFF. The CDR3 region has the DNA TGTGCCAGCAGGCCGGTCGGCGGGGAGCTGTTTTTT.